This entry features one TCR beta chain sequence. Its antigen is as yet unknown. The junction departs from germline at one end; a sequencing error may be responsible. This CDR3 comprises 14 residues. Germline V gives CDR1 ENHRY, CDR2 SYGVKD. The TCR beta CDR3 regions underwent amplification from RNA transcripts. Investigators did first-round RT-PCR with HTBI primers, then second-round multiplex PCR. From the multiplex PCR reads, TCRdb called clonotypes with MiXCR, one entry per CDR3 protein. The table lists almost 750,000 distinct CDR3 sequences, 35% to 50% of them singletons, with 44% in the top ten. This sample was taken from a study of Graves' ophthalmopathy and Graves' hyperthyroidism. Under 3 months in duration, the ophthalmopathy in affected donors had moderate-to-severe activity, CAS ≥3 and NOSPECS ≥4. Physicians reached a diagnosis by relying on clinical symptoms, serum thyroxine, TRAb, thyroid ultrasound and orbital computed tomography.

Study observations and caveats: The study's model predicted ophthalmopathy progression at 65% to 71% sensitivity and about 78% specificity.

This chain links TRBV10-3 with TRBJ2-7; tentative D call: TRBD2 (5 bases). The receptor was isolated from an adult man with Graves' ophthalmopathy. Sequenced sample: peripheral blood. CDR3 coding DNA: TGTGCCAGCAGTTCCAACGGGGAAGGCTACGAGCAGTACTTC. Protein product: CASSSNGEGYEQYF.